Below, 30 T cell receptor beta chains from the same sample are listed, as sequenced in a study of shared clonotypes between healthy human individuals. Generated by immunoSEQ multiplex PCR, the TCRdb table keeps only in-frame clones and is missing some. The table includes millions of clones, 85% to 95% detected once. Sequenced sample: naive CD4+ T cells sorted from blood. Described subset: CD45RA+ positively selected. The receptors were gathered from a man aged 18 to 29 in good health.

The gene calls are TRBV7-2 and TRBJ2-1; 11 nucleotides agree with TRBD2. Germline V CDR1 and CDR2: SGHTA, FQGNSA. V lost 3 bases to trimming and J lost 6 bases; unmatched junction nucleotides: 7. This CDR3 has 16 residues. The chain's CDR3 is CASSFSPGLAVNEQFF. The CDR3, as DNA: TGTGCCAGCAGCTTTTCCCCGGGACTAGCGGTCAATGAGCAGTTCTTC. The whole variable domain, filled in from reference TRBV7-2 and TRBJ2-1, reads GAGVSQSPSNKVTEKGKDVELRCDPISGHTALYWYRQSLGQGLEFLIYFQGNSAPDKSGLPSDRFSAERTGGSVSTLTIQRTQQEDSAVYLCASSFSPGLAVNEQFFGPGTRLTVL.

The chain couples TRBV7-3 to TRBJ2-2; D remains unclear. This CDR3 contains 14 residues. The ends were cut back, 6 bases at V and 2 bases at J, with 10 bases in the middle. Per germline, CDR1 SGHTA and CDR2 FQGTGA. The CDR3 DNA reads as TGTGCCAGCAGGGACGGGCGTAACACCGGGGAGCTGTTTTTT. This encodes CASRDGRNTGELFF.

The DNA for the CDR3 is TGTGCCAGCAGCCCATTTAGGGGGAGCGAAAAACTGTTTTTT. Protein: CASSPFRGSEKLFF. J is TRBJ1-4 and V is TRBV28, with D possibly being TRBD1 (6 bases). V lost 6 bases and J lost 8, with 16 bases in between. The CDR3 covers 14 residues. CDR1 is MDHEN, CDR2 SYDVKM, per germline.

In the case of this clone: The sample contains more than one DNA sequence encoding this CDR3. V usage is TRBV18 and J usage is TRBJ2-7; 7 nucleotides align to TRBD1. CDR3 length equals 14 residues. Germline loops: CDR1 KGHSH, CDR2 LQKENI. The V segment lost 3 bases and the J segment 0 bases; nucleotides outside the gene matches: 2. The CDR3 DNA reads TGTGCCAGCTCACCGACAGGGAGCTCCTACGAGCAGTACTTC. Residues: CASSPTGSSYEQYF.

The chain links TRBV2 to TRBJ1-6; 7 bases match TRBD1. The CDR3 has 14 amino acids. The V and J ends lost 5 bases and 6 bases, in that order; junction bases with no gene match: 4. Germline V gives CDR1 SNHLY, CDR2 FYNNEI. CDR3 protein: CASSRGQVNSPLHF. The CDR3 nucleotides are TGTGCCAGCAGTCGAGGACAGGTTAATTCACCCCTCCACTTT.

On this clone itself: Other nucleotide sequences in the sample specify the same CDR3. This chain's CDR3 is CAWSARETQYF. In DNA form, the CDR3 reads TGTGCCTGGAGCGCGCGGGAGACCCAGTACTTC. V and J are TRBV30 and TRBJ2-5; D uncertain. This CDR3 contains 11 residues. Germline assignment: CDR1 GTSNPN and CDR2 SVGIG (reference sequence). V lost 3 bases to trimming and J lost 5 bases, with 7 bases between them.

The J gene is TRBJ1-1, the V gene TRBV5-1; tentative D call: TRBD1 (6 bases). Germline V gives CDR1 SGHRS, CDR2 YFSETQ. V was shortened by 2 bases and J by 2 bases, with 13 bases between the two germline ends. The CDR3 totals 15 residues. The CDR3 here is CASSFFLDSNTEAFF. The CDR3 nucleotides are TGCGCCAGCAGCTTCTTCTTGGACAGCAACACTGAAGCTTTCTTT.

CDR3 amino acids: CASSLNRPATGELFF. The CDR3 DNA reads as TGTGCCAGCAGCTTAAACAGGCCGGCCACCGGGGAGCTGTTTTTT. The V gene is TRBV7-9, the J gene TRBJ2-2, with D possibly matching TRBD1 (5 bases). Germline CDR1 and CDR2: SEHNR and FQNEAQ (reference sequence). There are 15 residues in the CDR3. Trimming took off 2 bases at V and 4 bases at J, with 11 bases between the two ends.

The chain has TRBV4-1 and TRBJ2-7; D unclear. The V and J ends lost 3 bases and 1 base respectively, with 10 bases between them. Germline V gene data show CDR1 as MGHRA and CDR2 as YSYEKL. CDR3 length equals 14 residues. For the CDR3, the DNA is TGCGCCAGCAGCCATTATGACACTTCCTACGAGCAGTACTTC. This encodes CASSHYDTSYEQYF.

The CDR3 spells CASSVAIVHQETQYF. The CDR3 DNA reads TGTGCCAGCAGCGTAGCGATAGTCCACCAAGAGACCCAGTACTTC. V usage is TRBV9 and J usage is TRBJ2-5, with D uncertain. Germline V lookup: CDR1 SGDLS, CDR2 YYNGEE. CDR3 length equals 15 residues. The germline V and J ends were trimmed by 0 bases and 0 bases, with 9 bases remaining between them.

The CDR3 is CASSRTAGGFNEKLFF. DNA for the CDR3: TGCGCCAGCAGCCGCACCGCGGGGGGGTTTAATGAAAAACTGTTTTTT. This chain connects TRBV5-1 to TRBJ1-4; D might be TRBD1 (5 bases). Germline CDR1 and CDR2: SGHRS and YFSETQ. This CDR3 has 16 residues. Deletions cut 4 bases from V and 4 bases from J, with 17 bases between.

This clone was detected once. The rearrangement uses TRBV7-2 and TRBJ1-5; D is ambiguous. This CDR3 region has 13 residues. CDR1 is SGHTA, CDR2 FQGNSA, per germline. The V end was cut by 1 base, the J end by 8 bases, with 9 bases between. This chain's CDR3 is CASSLGRSEPQHF. CDR3 DNA: TGTGCCAGCAGCTTAGGACGGTCGGAGCCCCAGCATTTT.

This chain joins TRBV5-1 and TRBJ2-5; TRBD1 aligns across 7 bases. CDR3 length: 13 amino acids. Germline V gene lookup returns CDR1 SGHRS and CDR2 YFSETQ. Trimming took 4 bases from V and 5 from J; bases not matched to a gene: 5. CDR3 in DNA: TGCGCCAGCAGCCAACAGGACAGGGAGACCCAGTACTTC. Its translation: CASSQQDRETQYF.

The sample holds one count of this clone. V is TRBV7-2 and J is TRBJ1-4, with 12 bases matching TRBD1. Germline values: CDR1 SGHTA, CDR2 FQGNSA. The CDR3 sequence is 17 residues long. The V and J ends lost 0 bases and 7 bases, in that order; junction bases with no gene match: 6. The CDR3 sequence is CASSLAGQGARREKLFF. For the CDR3, the DNA is TGTGCCAGCAGCTTAGCGGGACAGGGGGCGCGCCGTGAAAAACTGTTTTTT.

This clone was found once. This chain uses TRBV30 with TRBJ1-5; D unclear. In germline, CDR1 is GTSNPN, CDR2 SVGIG (reference sequence). The CDR3 length is 14 residues. The V end lost 0 bases, the J end lost 4 bases, and 10 bases lay between the germline ends. The CDR3 is CAWSVVGVNQPQHF. In DNA, the CDR3 is TGTGCCTGGAGTGTTGTCGGGGTGAATCAGCCCCAGCATTTT.

The chain joins TRBV30 to TRBJ1-5; D uncertain. Trimming shortened V by 1 base and J by 7 bases, and 8 bases separated the two germline ends. CDR3 length: 12 residues. The germline V gene encodes CDR1 GTSNPN and CDR2 SVGIG (reference sequence). The CDR3, as DNA: TGTGCCTGGAGTGATCGGAAGCAGCCCCAGCATTTT. The encoded protein is CAWSDRKQPQHF.

The rearrangement uses TRBV10-2 and TRBJ2-3, with TRBD2 matching 12 bases. Germline assignment: CDR1 WSHSY and CDR2 SAAADI. This CDR3 has 18 residues. Trimming cost V 3 bases and J 0 bases; bases outside gene matches: 7. CDR3 loop: CASSELAGGLVSTDTQYF. The CDR3, as DNA: TGCGCCAGCAGTGAACTAGCGGGGGGCTTAGTTAGCACAGATACGCAGTATTTT.

CDR3 sequence (DNA): TGTGCCTGGGATGAAATGAACACTGAAGCTTTCTTT. Amino acids: CAWDEMNTEAFF. The rearrangement uses TRBV30 and TRBJ1-1; D gene uncertain. The V gene's germline CDR1 is GTSNPN and CDR2 SVGIG (reference sequence). Trimming pared 5 bases from V and 0 bases from J, leaving 7 bases between. The CDR3 covers 12 residues. The variable domain in full, with the rest retrieved from reference TRBV30 and TRBJ1-1, is SQTIHQWPATLVQPVGSPLSLECTVEGTSNPNLYWYRQAAGRGLQLLFYSVGIGQISSEVPQNLSASRPQDRQFILSSKKLLLSDSGFYLCAWDEMNTEAFFGQGTRLTVV.

This clone was observed a single time. This sequence joins TRBV7-2 and TRBJ2-7, with TRBD2 matching over 10 bases. With 2 bases clipped from V and 7 bases from J, the junction kept 5 bases outside the gene matches. The germline V gene encodes CDR1 SGHTA and CDR2 FQGNSA. The CDR3 totals 14 residues. CDR3 in amino acids: CASSLLAGATEQYF. CDR3 DNA sequence: TGTGCCAGCAGCTTACTAGCGGGAGCCACAGAGCAGTACTTC.

V is TRBV5-4 and J is TRBJ1-1; no definite D call. V was pared by 4 bases and J by 1 base, with 17 bases between. The germline V gene encodes CDR1 SGHNT and CDR2 YYREEE (reference sequence). The CDR3 has 16 residues. CDR3 in amino acids: CASSLRGGRRNTEAFF. CDR3 bases: TGTGCCAGCAGCCTAAGAGGAGGGCGTCGGAACACTGAAGCTTTCTTT. Based on the CDR3 plus reference TRBV5-4 and TRBJ1-1, the full variable domain is ETGVTQSPTHLIKTRGQQVTLRCSSQSGHNTVSWYQQALGQGPQFIFQYYREEENGRGNFPPRFSGLQFPNYSSELNVNALELDDSALYLCASSLRGGRRNTEAFFGQGTRLTVV.

In nucleotides, the CDR3 is TGTGCCAGCAGCGGAGGGGCGACCCTCGAGCAGTACTTC. Protein product: CASSGGATLEQYF. The chain joins TRBV19 to TRBJ2-7; perhaps TRBD2 as D (6 bases). CDR1 is LNHDA and CDR2 is SQIVND in the germline V gene (reference sequence). Trimming stripped 9 bases from V and 6 bases from J, with 18 bases between. There are 13 residues in the CDR3.

This rearrangement joins TRBV11-2 to TRBJ2-5; maybe TRBD2 (6 bases). Germline assignment: CDR1 SGHAT and CDR2 FQNNGV. The CDR3 runs 15 residues. V was trimmed by 3 bases and J by 2 bases, leaving 13 bases between them. In DNA, the CDR3 is TGTGCCAGCAGCTTGAGCGGGTGGGGGCAAGAGACCCAGTACTTC. This codes for CASSLSGWGQETQYF.

The chain carries TRBV5-4 and TRBJ2-5; tentatively, D is TRBD1 (6 bases). The V gene lost 4 bases and the J gene lost 1 base, with 11 bases spanning the gap. The CDR3 totals 14 residues. CDR1 is SGHNT, CDR2 YYREEE, per germline (reference sequence). The DNA of the CDR3 is TGTGCCAGCAGCCCCCAGGGGCCCCAAGAGACCCAGTACTTC. Amino acids: CASSPQGPQETQYF.

The CDR3 reads CASSVGRPTEAFF. CDR3 in DNA: TGTGCCAGCAGTGTTGGACGGCCAACTGAAGCTTTCTTT. The chain uses TRBV28 and TRBJ1-1; D uncertain. The germline V and J ends were trimmed by 5 bases and 5 bases, with 12 bases remaining between them. The CDR3 length is 13 residues. Germline V gene lookup returns CDR1 MDHEN and CDR2 SYDVKM.

The gene calls are TRBV7-9 and TRBJ2-5; D is unresolved. The CDR3 runs 13 residues. Germline V lookup: CDR1 SEHNR, CDR2 FQNEAQ (reference sequence). V shed 0 bases and J shed 0 bases, with 2 bases lying between them. The CDR3 is CASSLANQETQYF. In DNA form, the CDR3 reads TGTGCCAGCAGCTTAGCGAACCAAGAGACCCAGTACTTC.

The rearrangement uses TRBV6-1 and TRBJ1-2; weak D call: TRBD1 (5 bases). This CDR3 spans 12 amino acids. Trimming took 2 bases from V and 8 from J, leaving 9 bases between them. Germline V gene sequence: CDR1 MNHNS, CDR2 SASEGT. The CDR3 sequence: CASSEFRGGYTF. The CDR3, as DNA: TGTGCCAGCAGTGAATTTAGGGGAGGCTACACCTTC.

The chain joins TRBV5-1 to TRBJ2-5; D is undetermined. Germline lookup yields CDR1 SGHRS and CDR2 YFSETQ. V lost 3 bases to trimming and J lost 0 bases, with 9 bases between them. This CDR3 region has 14 residues. The CDR3 sequence is CASSSDGYQETQYF. CDR3 nucleotide sequence: TGCGCCAGCAGCTCGGACGGGTACCAAGAGACCCAGTACTTC.

The gene calls are TRBV19 and TRBJ2-7; D possibly corresponds to TRBD2 (6 bases). CDR3 length equals 14 residues. In germline, CDR1 is LNHDA, CDR2 SQIVND (reference sequence). V lost 3 bases, J lost 3 bases, and 12 bases lay in between. The CDR3 loop reads CASSMEKGGYEQYF. DNA of the CDR3: TGTGCCAGTAGTATGGAAAAGGGAGGCTACGAGCAGTACTTC.

J is TRBJ2-4 and V is TRBV7-9; 7 nucleotides align to TRBD1. CDR1 and CDR2 from the germline V gene are SEHNR and FQNEAQ (reference sequence). This CDR3 contains 17 residues. V was clipped by 5 bases and J by 4 bases; unmatched bases: 14. The CDR3 nucleotides are TGTGCCAGCAGCGGAGACGAGTTTGGGACAGATAAAAACATTCAGTACTTC. Translation: CASSGDEFGTDKNIQYF.

The table lists this clone with a count of one. The chain uses TRBV7-6 and TRBJ2-2, with D perhaps matching TRBD2 (5 bases). The CDR3 runs 16 residues. CDR1 and CDR2 from the germline V gene are SGHVS and FNYEAQ. Trimming left V 3 bases short and J 6 bases short, with 17 bases between. The CDR3 coding sequence is TGTGCCAGCAGCTTGCGAGGGTCAGATTCATCCGGGGAGCTGTTTTTT. It specifies CASSLRGSDSSGELFF.